The 3 T cell receptor beta chains given below trace back to one sample, sequenced in a study of T cells after yellow fever vaccination. TCRdb itself ran the 5' RACE reads through MiXCR, one entry per CDR3 protein. The sample holds approximately 550,000 distinct CDR3 sequences; about 19% are singletons and the top ten take approximately 14%. This specimen consisted of PBMCs, obtained 15 days after the yellow fever booster vaccination. The receptors were gathered from a man aged 30-40 years who received the YFV17D yellow fever vaccine.

The rearrangement uses TRBV28 and TRBJ2-5; 8 bases fit TRBD1. The V and J ends lost 5 bases and 14 bases, in that order; junction bases with no gene match: 13. This CDR3 is 13 amino acids long. Germline values: CDR1 MDHEN, CDR2 SYDVKM. In DNA, the CDR3 is TGTGCCAGCAGTCTCAACAACGGACAGGGATCATACTTC. This codes for CASSLNNGQGSYF.

The chain couples TRBV20-1 to TRBJ2-1; maybe TRBD2 (6 bases). Deletions cut 6 bases from V and 6 bases from J, with 18 bases between. The V gene's germline CDR1 is DFQATT and CDR2 SNEGSKA (reference sequence). The CDR3 sequence is 14 residues long. The CDR3 region is CSASPGTGGNEQFF. In DNA, the CDR3 is TGCAGTGCCTCCCCTGGGACTGGGGGCAATGAGCAGTTCTTC.

With regard to this clonotype: At one end, the junction sequence differs from germline, possibly due to a read error. The chain carries TRBV7-7 and TRBJ2-5, with 7 bases identical to TRBD1. The CDR3 has 13 amino acids. Germline V CDR1 and CDR2: SSHAT, FNYEAQ (reference sequence). The DNA of the CDR3 is TGTGCTAGCAGCTGGGGACAGTCAGAGACCCAGTACTTC. Amino acids: CASSWGQSETQYF.